Below, 3 T cell receptor beta chains from the same sample are listed, as sequenced in a study of cytomegalovirus exposure and HLA in healthy donors. The table came from immunoSEQ multiplex PCR; TCRdb's copy has only in-frame clones and leaves some out. The sample comprises roughly 60,000 clones, around 96% of which are singletons, and 0.9% rests with the top ten. The sequenced material came from PBMCs. The receptor set was obtained from a man aged 18 to 30 in good health and CMV-seronegative.

This chain joins TRBV5-4 and TRBJ2-6, with TRBD2 matching over 11 bases. V was clipped by 4 bases and J by 4 bases; unmatched bases: 10. This CDR3 has 18 residues. CDR1 SGHNT and CDR2 YYREEE come from the germline V gene (reference sequence). The CDR3 nucleotides are TGTGCCAGCAGCCCAGGGGCTAGCGGGAGGTCCGGGGCCAACGTCCTGACTTTC. It is translated as CASSPGASGRSGANVLTF.

This chain connects TRBV30 to TRBJ2-5, with D perhaps matching TRBD1 (5 bases). Trimming stripped 0 bases from V and 1 base from J, with 9 bases between. This CDR3 comprises 14 residues. Germline CDR1 is GTSNPN and CDR2 is SVGIG (reference sequence). The CDR3 nucleotides are TGTGCCTGGAGTGTAGGGGCAGGCCAAGAGACCCAGTACTTC. Translation gives CAWSVGAGQETQYF. Full variable domain (missing parts from reference TRBV30 and TRBJ2-5): SQTIHQWPATLVQPVGSPLSLECTVEGTSNPNLYWYRQAAGRGLQLLFYSVGIGQISSEVPQNLSASRPQDRQFILSSKKLLLSDSGFYLCAWSVGAGQETQYFGPGTRLLVL.

The table lists this clone with a count of one. The chain couples TRBV18 to TRBJ2-7; D remains ambiguous. The CDR3 runs to 13 residues. The germline V gene encodes CDR1 KGHSH and CDR2 LQKENI. Trimming removed 2 bases at V and 0 bases at J, with 5 bases between. CDR3 in DNA: TGTGCCAGCTCACCATCTAGCTCCTACGAGCAGTACTTC. Amino acid sequence: CASSPSSSYEQYF.